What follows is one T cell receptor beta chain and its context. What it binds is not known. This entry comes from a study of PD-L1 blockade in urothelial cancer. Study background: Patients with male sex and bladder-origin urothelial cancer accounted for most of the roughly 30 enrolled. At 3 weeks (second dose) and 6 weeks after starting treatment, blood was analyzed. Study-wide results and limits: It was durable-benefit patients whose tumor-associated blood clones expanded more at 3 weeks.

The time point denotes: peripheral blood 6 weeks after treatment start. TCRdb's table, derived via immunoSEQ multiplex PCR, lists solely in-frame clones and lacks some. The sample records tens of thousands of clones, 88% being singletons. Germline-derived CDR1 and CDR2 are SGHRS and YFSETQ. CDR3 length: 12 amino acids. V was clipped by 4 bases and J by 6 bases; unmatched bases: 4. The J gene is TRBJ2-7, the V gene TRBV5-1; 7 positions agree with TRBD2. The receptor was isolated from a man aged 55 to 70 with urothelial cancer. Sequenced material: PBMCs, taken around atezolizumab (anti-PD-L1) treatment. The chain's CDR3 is CASSRGDREQYF. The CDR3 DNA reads TGCGCCAGCAGCCGGGGGGACCGCGAGCAGTACTTC.